Listed below are T cell receptor beta chains from one sample, sequenced in a study of Ad26.COV2.S vaccination and SARS-CoV-2 variants. Assay: immunoSEQ multiplex PCR; the TCRdb copy retains only in-frame clones and omits some. The table has over 300,000 clones, 83% seen once. Sequencing was performed on peripheral blood, taken in a trial of Ad26.COV2.S vaccine versus placebo. The receptors originated from a person between 18 and 65 years old who received the Ad26.COV2.S COVID-19 vaccine or a placebo. CDR3s include the opening cysteine and the closing phenylalanine or tryptophan. Each record gives: V gene, J gene, clone size, CDR3 length, D gene, CDR3 protein, CDR3 DNA. The D gene is left open where the match is weak. A row's size may be missing; if present it is once, few, many or a size class.

TRBV6-2/TRBV6-3	TRBJ1-5	-	13	-	CASSYSGRPAQHF	TGTGCCAGCAGTTACTCGGGACGTCCGGCCCAGCATTTT
TRBV4-3	TRBJ2-1	-	14	-	CASSQVSQGGEQFF	TGCGCCAGCAGCCAAGTATCGCAGGGGGGTGAGCAGTTCTTC
TRBV30	TRBJ1-1	-	12	-	CAWIPRVRKAFF	TGTGCCTGGATCCCCCGCGTGAGAAAAGCTTTCTTT
TRBV10-3	TRBJ2-2	once	12	TRBD2	CAISVSLRELFF	TGTGCCATCAGTGTTTCGCTGCGGGAGCTATTTTTT
TRBV5-1	TRBJ2-7	-	14	-	CASSLSAGSGEQYF	TGCGCCAGCAGCTTGTCGGCAGGTTCGGGGGAGCAGTACTTC
TRBV27	TRBJ1-2	once	13	-	CASRGQGRYGYTF	TGTGCCAGCAGAGGGCAGGGGAGGTACGGCTACACCTTC
TRBV7-9	TRBJ1-5	once	15	-	CASSLAGGVAQPQHF	TGTGCCAGCAGCTTGGCGGGGGGCGTAGCTCAGCCCCAGCATTTT
TRBV2	TRBJ1-1	-	12	-	CASSEGGFEAFF	TGTGCCAGCAGTGAAGGGGGGTTTGAAGCTTTCTTT
TRBV11-3	TRBJ2-7	-	14	TRBD1	CASSYRDSPYEQYF	TGTGCCAGCAGCTACAGGGACAGCCCGTACGAGCAGTACTTC
TRBV11-2	TRBJ2-7	few	17	-	CASSTPIKGGENYEQYF	TGTGCCAGCAGCACACCGATAAAGGGGGGAGAGAACTACGAGCAGTACTTC
TRBV6-5	TRBJ1-2	few	15	TRBD1	CASSYDGTGLYGYTF	TGTGCCAGCAGTTACGACGGGACAGGGCTATATGGCTACACCTTC
TRBV7-6	TRBJ1-1	-	13	-	CASSSREGTEAFF	TGTGCCAGCAGCTCAAGGGAGGGGACTGAAGCTTTCTTT
TRBV6-2/TRBV6-3	TRBJ1-4	-	14	-	CASSHRRENEKLFF	TGTGCCAGCAGTCATAGGAGAGAGAATGAAAAACTGTTTTTT
TRBV6-4	TRBJ1-4	once	13	-	CASSDSDGQKLFF	TGTGCCAGCAGTGACTCAGACGGGCAAAAACTGTTTTTT
TRBV4-1	TRBJ2-7	-	15	TRBD1	CASSQSGTGRSEQYF	TGCGCCAGCAGCCAGTCCGGGACAGGGAGATCCGAGCAGTACTTC
TRBV9	TRBJ2-5	-	17	TRBD2	CASSVGGLAGGEETQYF	TGTGCCAGCAGCGTAGGTGGACTAGCGGGAGGTGAGGAGACCCAGTACTTC
TRBV11-2	TRBJ2-7	-	16	-	CASREPGRRITYEQYF	TGTGCCAGCAGGGAACCGGGACGTAGGATAACCTACGAGCAGTACTTC
TRBV5-1	TRBJ1-3	-	10	-	CASSLAAIYF	TGCGCCAGCAGCTTGGCCGCCATATATTTT
TRBV7-3	TRBJ1-1	-	14	-	CASALGRGNTEAFF	TGTGCCAGCGCCCTGGGGCGGGGGAACACTGAAGCTTTCTTT
TRBV6-5	TRBJ1-1	-	13	-	CASRRDMNTEAFF	TGTGCCAGCAGAAGGGACATGAACACTGAAGCTTTCTTT
TRBV27	TRBJ1-6	-	14	-	CASSLSQINSPLHF	TGTGCCAGCAGTTTATCTCAGATCAATTCACCCCTCCACTTT
TRBV28	TRBJ1-1	-	13	-	CASRGGLNTEAFF	TGTGCCAGCCGAGGGGGGTTGAACACTGAAGCTTTCTTT
TRBV28	TRBJ1-1	-	15	-	CASSLSGRVNTEAFF	TGTGCCAGCAGTTTATCCGGCAGGGTGAACACTGAAGCTTTCTTT
TRBV5-4	TRBJ1-2	-	14	TRBD1	CASSPGQGAYGYTF	TGTGCCAGCAGCCCTGGACAGGGGGCTTATGGCTACACCTTC
TRBV3-1/TRBV3-2	TRBJ2-7	-	17	-	CASSQASKGTAPYEQYF	TGTGCCAGCAGCCAAGCGAGTAAGGGGACCGCGCCCTACGAGCAGTACTTC
TRBV19	TRBJ2-7	-	17	TRBD2	CASSRNSGTSGAYEQYF	TGTGCCAGTAGTCGAAACTCCGGGACTAGCGGAGCCTACGAGCAGTACTTC
TRBV5-1	TRBJ2-5	-	17	TRBD2	CASSWIGRTSFEETQYF	TGCGCCAGCAGCTGGATAGGACGGACTAGTTTTGAAGAGACCCAGTACTTC
TRBV30	TRBJ2-7	-	12	-	CAWTRGGYEQYF	TGTGCCTGGACTAGGGGTGGCTACGAGCAGTACTTC
TRBV24-1	TRBJ2-2	-	15	-	CATSDSSGTTGELFF	TGTGCCACCAGTGATTCATCAGGGACAACCGGGGAGCTGTTTTTT
TRBV4-1	TRBJ2-7	few	13	-	CASSPTNPYEQYF	TGCGCCAGCAGCCCGACTAATCCCTACGAGCAGTACTTC
TRBV6-2/TRBV6-3	TRBJ2-7	-	11	-	CASSYSGEQYF	TGTGCCAGCAGTTACTCGGGGGAGCAGTACTTC
TRBV29-1	TRBJ2-1	-	15	-	CSVLGGESSYNEQFF	TGCAGCGTCCTAGGCGGAGAGAGCTCCTACAATGAGCAGTTCTTC
TRBV4-1	TRBJ2-3	-	15	-	CASSQYGGSTDTQYF	TGCGCCAGCAGCCAGTACGGGGGTAGCACAGATACGCAGTATTTT
TRBV27	TRBJ1-1	-	14	TRBD1	CASSVGQGITEAFF	TGTGCCAGCAGTGTGGGACAGGGCATCACTGAAGCTTTCTTT
TRBV5-5	TRBJ2-7	few	14	-	CASSLGQRDYEQYF	TGTGCCAGCAGCCTGGGACAGCGGGACTACGAGCAGTACTTC
TRBV6-5	TRBJ1-2	-	16	-	CASSYSANDRGRGYTF	TGTGCCAGCAGTTACTCCGCAAACGACAGAGGTCGTGGCTACACCTTC
TRBV6-2/TRBV6-3	TRBJ2-3	few	15	TRBD1	CASSWRQGATDTQYF	TGTGCCAGCAGTTGGCGACAGGGAGCGACAGATACGCAGTATTTT
TRBV7-9	TRBJ1-3	-	13	-	CASSPGGGNTIYF	TGTGCCAGCAGCCCGGGAGGCGGAAACACCATATATTTT
TRBV20-1	TRBJ1-6	-	13	TRBD1	CSASVPGGSPLHF	TGCAGTGCTAGTGTTCCAGGGGGGTCACCCCTCCACTTT
TRBV5-1	TRBJ1-2	-	15	-	CASSLEPGLENGYTF	TGCGCCAGCAGCTTGGAGCCTGGGTTGGAAAATGGCTACACCTTC
TRBV27	TRBJ2-1	-	12	-	CASRPIRGEQFF	TGTGCCAGCAGACCCATCAGGGGTGAGCAGTTCTTC
TRBV19	TRBJ2-1	many	16	TRBD2	CASSTQRTSEYNEQFF	TGTGCCAGTAGTACCCAGCGGACTAGCGAATACAATGAGCAGTTCTTC
TRBV7-6	TRBJ1-1	-	15	-	CASSPRSRVNTEAFF	TGTGCCAGCAGCCCAAGGAGCAGGGTTAACACTGAAGCTTTCTTT
TRBV24-1	TRBJ2-5	-	11	-	CATSDSGDQYF	TGTGCCACCAGTGATTCGGGCGACCAGTACTTC
TRBV7-3	TRBJ2-1	-	13	-	CASSLSQNNEQFF	TGTGCCAGCAGCTTAAGCCAGAACAATGAGCAGTTCTTC
TRBV6-1	TRBJ2-7	-	15	TRBD2	CASSEEVAGTYEQYF	TGTGCCAGCAGTGAAGAGGTAGCGGGGACCTACGAGCAGTACTTC
TRBV3-1/TRBV3-2	TRBJ2-1	-	16	TRBD2	CASSQAGAGGSAEQFF	TGTGCCAGCAGCCAAGCGGGAGCGGGAGGGTCTGCTGAGCAGTTCTTC
TRBV5-4	TRBJ2-1	-	14	-	CASSLESSYNEQFF	TGTGCCAGCAGCTTGGAGAGCTCCTACAATGAGCAGTTCTTC
TRBV5-1	TRBJ2-1	-	16	-	CASSMGTVTSLNEQFF	TGCGCCAGCAGCATGGGGACGGTGACCTCGCTGAATGAGCAGTTCTTC
TRBV9	TRBJ1-3	-	16	-	CASSVEGSGAGNTIYF	TGTGCCAGCAGCGTAGAGGGATCAGGGGCTGGAAACACCATATATTTT
TRBV27	TRBJ2-2	few	14	TRBD1	CASRGDRGAGELFF	TGTGCCAGCAGAGGGGACAGGGGTGCCGGGGAGCTGTTTTTT